Below are 29 T cell receptor beta chains sequenced from a single sample in a study of Graves' ophthalmopathy and Graves' hyperthyroidism (dated by TCRdb to 2016 to 2019). Sequencer: Illumina HiSeq 2000. For repertoire sequencing, TCR beta CDR3 regions were amplified from RNA transcripts. The first round was an RT-PCR using HTBI primers with the Qiagen OneStep RT-PCR kit, and this first round was followed by a second-round multiplex PCR, then size selection and purification. The public sequencing data were trimmed at Q25 with fastp and processed into clonotypes with MiXCR by TCRdb, which kept only in-frame beta chains. Each record represents a unique CDR3 protein, reported with the most common genes and DNA among its rows. The sample includes a few hundred thousand distinct CDR3 sequences, with approximately 37% observed a single time. Together, the top ten hold about 4.1% of the sample. The sequencing input was peripheral blood or thyroid tissue (not recorded which). The receptor source for this set is an adult man with Graves' hyperthyroidism.

This clonotype showed up many times. The chain joins TRBV20-1 to TRBJ2-7; TRBD1 might be the D (6 bases). CDR1 is DFQATT and CDR2 is SNEGSKA in the germline V gene (reference sequence). Trimming removed 3 bases at V and 2 bases at J, with 11 bases between. The CDR3 contains 13 residues. The CDR3 region has the DNA TGCAGTGCTAGCCAGGACAGAACCTACGAGCAGTACTTC. Translating gives CSASQDRTYEQYF.

This clonotype has only one observation. The genes are TRBV5-1 and TRBJ2-6; D remains ambiguous. Per the germline V gene, CDR1 is SGHRS and CDR2 is YFSETQ. V was shortened by 7 bases and J by 0 bases, with 20 bases between the two germline ends. CDR3 size: 18 residues. Here the CDR3 DNA reads TGCGCCAGCCGGTCAGGTGGGCTATCCCGCTCTGGGGCCAACGTCCTGACTTTC. Protein sequence: CASRSGGLSRSGANVLTF.

J is TRBJ1-4 and V is TRBV11-2; a weak D match, TRBD1 (6 bases). With 8 bases removed from V and 7 bases from J, the gap between germline ends came to 20 bases. Germline V gene data show CDR1 as SGHAT and CDR2 as FQNNGV. The CDR3 is made up of 15 amino acids. The DNA of the CDR3 is TGTGCCAGCTCACCACCACAGGGATTTTCTGAAAAACTGTTTTTT. Protein sequence: CASSPPQGFSEKLFF. Full variable domain (rest looked up from reference TRBV11-2 and TRBJ1-4): EAGVAQSPRYKIIEKRQSVAFWCNPISGHATLYWYQQILGQGPKLLIQFQNNGVVDDSQLPKDRFSAERLKGVDSTLKIQPAKLEDSAVYLCASSPPQGFSEKLFFGSGTQLSVL.

Of note for this clonotype: The junction differs from germline at one of its ends, possibly a read error. The gene calls are TRBV7-9 and TRBJ1-6; possibly TRBD1 for D (6 bases). Germline V lookup: CDR1 SEHNR, CDR2 FQNEAQ (reference sequence). The CDR3 sequence is 17 residues long. The CDR3 nucleotides are TGCGCCAGCAGCCAAGATAGGGGGGATTTCTATAATTCACCCCTCCACTTT. Its protein product is CASSQDRGDFYNSPLHF.

This clonotype was recorded many times. V and J are TRBV7-2 and TRBJ2-2, with TRBD2 as a possible D gene (5 bases). The CDR3 spans 14 residues. Trimming cost V 0 bases and J 5 bases, with 7 bases left between them. Per the germline V gene, CDR1 is SGHTA and CDR2 is FQGNSA. In DNA, the CDR3 is TGTGCCAGCAGCTTAGCAGCGGTAACCGGGGAGCTGTTTTTT. The encoded protein is CASSLAAVTGELFF.

This clonotype was counted many times. The chain carries TRBV29-1 and TRBJ1-1; TRBD1 aligns across 7 bases. V lost 6 bases and J lost 3; bases outside the gene matches: 7. Germline V gene data show CDR1 as SQVTM and CDR2 as ANQGSEA. There are 13 residues in the CDR3. The CDR3 protein is CSVRQGGDTEAFF. DNA for the CDR3: TGCAGCGTCCGGCAGGGGGGGGACACTGAAGCTTTCTTT.

The rearrangement uses TRBV12-3 or TRBV12-4 and TRBJ1-4, with D possibly matching TRBD1 (6 bases). V was shortened by 3 bases and J by 10 bases, with 21 bases between the two germline ends. The CDR3 has 16 residues. The CDR3 bases are TGTGCCAGCAGTTTCGAGGGGGTAGGTTTCGGCGTAAAACTGTTTTTT. It specifies CASSFEGVGFGVKLFF.

In its sample, this clonotype was seen many times. The chain is built from TRBV9 and TRBJ2-6; 8 nucleotides line up with TRBD1. The CDR3 has 18 residues. Germline V gene sequence: CDR1 SGDLS, CDR2 YYNGEE. V dropped 4 bases and J dropped 0; count of bases not matched to a gene: 9. The CDR3 spells CASSSGTGTLSGANVLTF. DNA for the CDR3: TGTGCCAGCAGCTCCGGGACAGGCACTCTCTCTGGGGCCAACGTCCTGACTTTC.

The sample holds a few counts of this clonotype. The rearrangement joins TRBV20-1 to TRBJ2-5; TRBD2 agrees at 7 bases. Judging by the DNA end, TRBJ2-1 fits better; the J call may be wrong. Germline CDR1 reads DFQATT; CDR2 reads SNEGSKA (reference sequence). The CDR3 length is 15 residues. In DNA, the CDR3 is TGCAGTGCTAGAGTGAGAGCGGGACCTCTCAATGAGCAGTTCTTC. Its protein product is CSARVRAGPLNEQFF.

V and J are TRBV13 and TRBJ2-5; a weak D match, TRBD1 (8 bases). Germline V CDR1 and CDR2: PRHDT, FYEKMQ (reference sequence). The germline V and J ends were trimmed by 5 bases and 3 bases, with 16 bases remaining between them. The CDR3 loop spans 15 amino acids. CDR3 protein: CASSPRTGREETQYF. The CDR3, as DNA: TGTGCCAGCAGCCCTAGGACAGGGAGGGAAGAGACCCAGTACTTC.

To note about this clonotype: A much larger clone differs from this one at a single base, so this may be a read error. The J gene is TRBJ1-2, the V gene TRBV29-1; tentatively, D is TRBD1 (5 bases). Deletions cut 5 bases from V and 10 bases from J, with 14 bases between. The length of the CDR3 is 11 residues. The germline V gene has CDR1 SQVTM and CDR2 ANQGSEA. This CDR3 reads CSVLQGSDYTF. The DNA for the CDR3 is TGCAGCGTTTTGCAGGGAAGTGACTACACCTTC.

This clonotype was seen a few times. This chain connects TRBV10-3 to TRBJ2-7; no clear D. Trimming shortened V by 10 bases and J by 5 bases, and 21 bases separated the two germline ends. This CDR3 region has 14 residues. CDR1 is ENHRY, CDR2 SYGVKD, per germline. The CDR3 DNA sequence: TGTGCCAGCTCCCCCCGGGTCTTCACCCACGAGCAGTACTTC. Residues: CASSPRVFTHEQYF.

This clonotype was detected many times. The gene calls are TRBV7-2 and TRBJ2-7; 10 bases line up with TRBD2. Per germline, CDR1 SGHTA and CDR2 FQGNSA. CDR3 length: 14 residues. The V segment lost 5 bases and the J segment 2 bases; nucleotides outside the gene matches: 3. The chain's CDR3 is CASSQTSGAYEQYF. CDR3 DNA sequence: TGTGCCAGCAGCCAAACTAGCGGGGCCTACGAGCAGTACTTC.

This clonotype occurred a few times. The chain links TRBV19 to TRBJ2-3; no reliable D call. In germline, CDR1 is LNHDA, CDR2 SQIVND (reference sequence). V was trimmed by 3 bases and J by 4 bases, leaving 11 bases between them. The CDR3 runs to 14 residues. CDR3 region: CASSIGARPDTQYF. The CDR3 DNA is TGTGCCAGTAGTATCGGAGCGCGCCCAGATACGCAGTATTTT.

This clonotype was found a few times. This chain uses TRBV20-1 with TRBJ2-7; TRBD1 matches at 8 bases. Germline values: CDR1 DFQATT, CDR2 SNEGSKA (reference sequence). The junction had 13 bases not matched to a gene; V was cut back by 0 bases and J by 3 bases. The CDR3 runs 17 residues. The CDR3 DNA reads as TGCAGTGCTAGAGATGATGCCGGACAGGGAAGAATCTACGAGCAGTACTTC. Amino acids: CSARDDAGQGRIYEQYF.

The table lists this clonotype with a few counts. The chain combines TRBV7-2 with TRBJ2-2; 9 nucleotides line up with TRBD1. J lost 4 bases, V lost 6 bases, and 9 bases had no gene match. Germline loops: CDR1 SGHTA, CDR2 FQGNSA. CDR3 length: 16 residues. This CDR3 is CASSLDRGGGTGELFF. The CDR3 nucleotides are TGTGCCAGCAGTTTGGACAGGGGAGGGGGCACCGGGGAGCTGTTTTTT. Combining the CDR3 with reference TRBV7-2 and TRBJ2-2 gives the whole variable domain GAGVSQSPSNKVTEKGKDVELRCDPISGHTALYWYRQSLGQGLEFLIYFQGNSAPDKSGLPSDRFSAERTGGSVSTLTIQRTQQEDSAVYLCASSLDRGGGTGELFFGEGSRLTVL.

The genes are TRBV10-3 and TRBJ2-7; D is ambiguous. The CDR3 consists of 13 residues. V dropped 0 bases and J dropped 3 bases, with 6 bases sitting between them. Germline V gene lookup returns CDR1 ENHRY and CDR2 SYGVKD. CDR3 sequence (DNA): TGTGCCATCAGTGAGTCGAAGGGCTACGAGCAGTACTTC. Translating it yields CAISESKGYEQYF.

The chain combines TRBV5-6 with TRBJ2-7; D is tentatively TRBD1 or TRBD2 (5 bases each). This CDR3 is built from 14 residues. V was pared by 3 bases and J by 7 bases, with 17 bases between. Germline V gene data show CDR1 as SGHDT and CDR2 as YYEEEE. CDR3 sequence: CASSYGTGRDEQYF. The CDR3 DNA reads as TGTGCCAGCAGCTACGGGACGGGAAGGGATGAGCAGTACTTC.

Here the CDR3 reads CASSMRGSTDTQYF. CDR3 DNA sequence: TGTGCCAGTAGTATGCGGGGGAGTACAGATACGCAGTATTTT. This chain joins TRBV19 and TRBJ2-3; 7 bases align to TRBD2. Germline V lookup: CDR1 LNHDA, CDR2 SQIVND (reference sequence). CDR3 length: 14 amino acids. Unmatched junction bases numbered 3, after V lost 3 bases and J lost 3 bases.

This chain joins TRBV9 and TRBJ2-5; D is undetermined. V gave up 0 bases and J gave up 5 bases, with 17 bases separating them. The germline gives CDR1 SGDLS, CDR2 YYNGEE. The CDR3 covers 16 residues. CDR3 residues: CASSVGRSRSRETQYF. CDR3 nucleotides: TGTGCCAGCAGCGTAGGACGGAGCCGTTCGAGGGAGACCCAGTACTTC.

This clonotype was observed once. The junction and the germline gene differ at one end; a read error may be behind it. The chain employs TRBV2 and TRBJ1-1; D gene ambiguous. Germline CDR1 SNHLY, CDR2 FYNNEI. The CDR3 extends over 15 amino acids. CDR3 nucleotide sequence: TGTGCCAGCAGTGCTCTCGAGATCATGAGCACTAAAGCTTTCTTT. Translation gives CASSALEIMSTKAFF.

This clonotype was seen many times. The V and J genes are TRBV7-2 and TRBJ2-7; 9 bases match TRBD2. Germline-derived CDR1 and CDR2 are SGHTA and FQGNSA. CDR3 length: 14 amino acids. V gave up 3 bases and J gave up 2 bases; unmatched junction bases: 2. The CDR3 DNA is TGTGCCAGCAGCTTGGGACTAGCAGCCTACGAGCAGTACTTC. Translation gives CASSLGLAAYEQYF. The complete variable domain, with remaining parts taken from reference TRBV7-2 and TRBJ2-7, reads GAGVSQSPSNKVTEKGKDVELRCDPISGHTALYWYRQSLGQGLEFLIYFQGNSAPDKSGLPSDRFSAERTGGSVSTLTIQRTQQEDSAVYLCASSLGLAAYEQYFGPGTRLTVT.

As to this clonotype: This may be a read error: a much more frequent sequence differs by one nucleotide. The chain uses TRBV6-1 and TRBJ2-6; TRBD1 might be the D (5 bases). In germline, CDR1 is MNHNS, CDR2 SASEGT. This CDR3 is 15 amino acids long. The V gene lost 6 bases and the J gene lost 3 bases, with 12 bases spanning the gap. CDR3: CASREIGVGANVLTF. The CDR3 DNA follows: TGTGCCAGCAGAGAAATAGGGGTTGGGGCCAACGTCCTGACTTTC.

Details on this clonotype: The junction departs from the called germline gene at one end, perhaps through a read error. The J gene is TRBJ1-2, the V gene TRBV24-1; the match to TRBD1 covers 11 bases. This CDR3 spans 15 amino acids. CDR1 is KGHDR and CDR2 is SFDVKD in the germline V gene. The CDR3 here is CVTSLLGQGAGGYTF. The DNA for the CDR3 is TGTGTCACCAGTTTATTAGGACAGGGGGCAGGAGGCTACACCTTC.

As concerns this clonotype: One junction end disagrees with the germline gene, perhaps due to a read error. The J gene is TRBJ2-5, the V gene TRBV7-3; D might be TRBD1 (5 bases). The CDR3 is 11 residues long. CDR1 and CDR2 from the germline V gene are SGHTA and FQGTGA. The CDR3 sequence: CVSSLRGTQYF. DNA of the CDR3: TGTGTCAGCAGCTTAAGGGGAACCCAGTACTTC.

This clonotype turned up a few times. This chain joins TRBV28 and TRBJ2-7; D gene ambiguous. Between the trimmed V and J ends, which lost 2 bases and 3 bases, there was a span of 8 bases. CDR3 length: 13 amino acids. Germline CDR1 MDHEN, CDR2 SYDVKM. The CDR3 here is CASSLGSLYEQYF. In DNA, the CDR3 is TGTGCCAGCAGTTTAGGCAGCCTCTACGAGCAGTACTTC.

This clonotype showed up many times. V is TRBV7-2 and J is TRBJ2-5, with a weak D call TRBD2 (5 bases). The CDR3 sequence is 13 residues long. Trimming stripped 3 bases from V and 2 bases from J, with 7 bases between. The germline gives CDR1 SGHTA, CDR2 FQGNSA. CDR3 loop: CASSFGGQETQYF. CDR3 sequence (DNA): TGTGCCAGCAGCTTCGGAGGTCAAGAGACCCAGTACTTC.

This clonotype was seen at least ten times. The V call is TRBV27, the J call TRBJ2-7; no reliable D call. This CDR3 is 13 amino acids long. V was shortened by 6 bases and J by 2 bases, with 11 bases between the two germline ends. Germline V CDR1 and CDR2: MNHEY, SMNVEV (reference sequence). CDR3 sequence: CASSQSRAYEQYF. CDR3 in DNA: TGTGCCAGCAGCCAGTCCCGGGCCTACGAGCAGTACTTC.

This clonotype came up many times. The genes are TRBV20-1 and TRBJ2-5; weak D call: TRBD2 (5 bases). Germline V gene sequence: CDR1 DFQATT, CDR2 SNEGSKA (reference sequence). V lost 8 bases and J lost 6, with 10 bases in between. This CDR3 has 10 residues. This chain's CDR3 is CSSRRQTQYF. CDR3 bases: TGCAGTTCCAGGAGGCAGACCCAGTACTTC.